This T cell receptor beta chain was recorded in a study of CD8 T cells in Susac syndrome. Study results and limitations: By the study's own acknowledgment, its TCR sequencing and HLA analysis included relatively few individuals.

An amount of RNA that ranged from roughly 0.5 to 1 ug was reverse transcribed with random hexamers. Amplification of TCR beta CDR3 across 54 Vbeta and 13 Jbeta was performed with immunoSEQ multiplex PCR. MiXCR, run by TCRdb on the immunoSEQ multiplex PCR reads, gives a single entry per CDR3 protein. Counted here are about 210,000 distinct CDR3 sequences, about 96% occurring once; the ten biggest clones make up 0.08% to 0.095%. Peripheral blood CD8+ and CD4+ T cells were profiled by TCR beta sequencing. Isolation of CD8+ and CD4+ T cells was performed negatively, whereas enrichment of TEMRA cells was done by FACS. J lost 2 bases, V lost 3 bases, and 4 bases had no gene match. The CDR3 has 15 residues. Looked up from germline, CDR1 is LNHDA and CDR2 is SQIVND (reference sequence). Comments on this clonotype: Its cognate antigen is unknown.

V and J are TRBV19 and TRBJ2-1; 7 positions agree with TRBD2. The sequencing input was CD4+ T cells from PBMCs. The source of this sequence is a human donor with multiple sclerosis. The CDR3 DNA reads as TGTGCCAGTAGTATTGAGCGGGGACCCTACAATGAGCAGTTCTTC. As protein: CASSIERGPYNEQFF.